This T cell receptor beta chain is drawn from a study of cytomegalovirus exposure and HLA in healthy donors. Study results and caveats: For cytomegalovirus status, the classifier reportedly gave diagnoses with high specificity and sensitivity.

Regarding this clone: Its specificity is unknown.

The assay was immunoSEQ multiplex PCR, and TCRdb's table has in-frame clones only and misses some. The table lists about 130,000 clones, approximately 89% of them singletons. Germline CDR1 and CDR2: SGHRS and YFSETQ. The germline V and J ends were trimmed by 0 bases and 2 bases, with 5 bases remaining between them. The CDR3 covers 13 residues. The receptor comes from a woman aged 18-30 years in good health and CMV-seronegative. Sample: PBMCs. The genes are TRBV5-1 and TRBJ1-1; D is perhaps TRBD1 (5 bases). In DNA form, the CDR3 reads TGCGCCAGCAGCTTGGGGACAAACACTGAAGCTTTCTTT. It is translated as CASSLGTNTEAFF.